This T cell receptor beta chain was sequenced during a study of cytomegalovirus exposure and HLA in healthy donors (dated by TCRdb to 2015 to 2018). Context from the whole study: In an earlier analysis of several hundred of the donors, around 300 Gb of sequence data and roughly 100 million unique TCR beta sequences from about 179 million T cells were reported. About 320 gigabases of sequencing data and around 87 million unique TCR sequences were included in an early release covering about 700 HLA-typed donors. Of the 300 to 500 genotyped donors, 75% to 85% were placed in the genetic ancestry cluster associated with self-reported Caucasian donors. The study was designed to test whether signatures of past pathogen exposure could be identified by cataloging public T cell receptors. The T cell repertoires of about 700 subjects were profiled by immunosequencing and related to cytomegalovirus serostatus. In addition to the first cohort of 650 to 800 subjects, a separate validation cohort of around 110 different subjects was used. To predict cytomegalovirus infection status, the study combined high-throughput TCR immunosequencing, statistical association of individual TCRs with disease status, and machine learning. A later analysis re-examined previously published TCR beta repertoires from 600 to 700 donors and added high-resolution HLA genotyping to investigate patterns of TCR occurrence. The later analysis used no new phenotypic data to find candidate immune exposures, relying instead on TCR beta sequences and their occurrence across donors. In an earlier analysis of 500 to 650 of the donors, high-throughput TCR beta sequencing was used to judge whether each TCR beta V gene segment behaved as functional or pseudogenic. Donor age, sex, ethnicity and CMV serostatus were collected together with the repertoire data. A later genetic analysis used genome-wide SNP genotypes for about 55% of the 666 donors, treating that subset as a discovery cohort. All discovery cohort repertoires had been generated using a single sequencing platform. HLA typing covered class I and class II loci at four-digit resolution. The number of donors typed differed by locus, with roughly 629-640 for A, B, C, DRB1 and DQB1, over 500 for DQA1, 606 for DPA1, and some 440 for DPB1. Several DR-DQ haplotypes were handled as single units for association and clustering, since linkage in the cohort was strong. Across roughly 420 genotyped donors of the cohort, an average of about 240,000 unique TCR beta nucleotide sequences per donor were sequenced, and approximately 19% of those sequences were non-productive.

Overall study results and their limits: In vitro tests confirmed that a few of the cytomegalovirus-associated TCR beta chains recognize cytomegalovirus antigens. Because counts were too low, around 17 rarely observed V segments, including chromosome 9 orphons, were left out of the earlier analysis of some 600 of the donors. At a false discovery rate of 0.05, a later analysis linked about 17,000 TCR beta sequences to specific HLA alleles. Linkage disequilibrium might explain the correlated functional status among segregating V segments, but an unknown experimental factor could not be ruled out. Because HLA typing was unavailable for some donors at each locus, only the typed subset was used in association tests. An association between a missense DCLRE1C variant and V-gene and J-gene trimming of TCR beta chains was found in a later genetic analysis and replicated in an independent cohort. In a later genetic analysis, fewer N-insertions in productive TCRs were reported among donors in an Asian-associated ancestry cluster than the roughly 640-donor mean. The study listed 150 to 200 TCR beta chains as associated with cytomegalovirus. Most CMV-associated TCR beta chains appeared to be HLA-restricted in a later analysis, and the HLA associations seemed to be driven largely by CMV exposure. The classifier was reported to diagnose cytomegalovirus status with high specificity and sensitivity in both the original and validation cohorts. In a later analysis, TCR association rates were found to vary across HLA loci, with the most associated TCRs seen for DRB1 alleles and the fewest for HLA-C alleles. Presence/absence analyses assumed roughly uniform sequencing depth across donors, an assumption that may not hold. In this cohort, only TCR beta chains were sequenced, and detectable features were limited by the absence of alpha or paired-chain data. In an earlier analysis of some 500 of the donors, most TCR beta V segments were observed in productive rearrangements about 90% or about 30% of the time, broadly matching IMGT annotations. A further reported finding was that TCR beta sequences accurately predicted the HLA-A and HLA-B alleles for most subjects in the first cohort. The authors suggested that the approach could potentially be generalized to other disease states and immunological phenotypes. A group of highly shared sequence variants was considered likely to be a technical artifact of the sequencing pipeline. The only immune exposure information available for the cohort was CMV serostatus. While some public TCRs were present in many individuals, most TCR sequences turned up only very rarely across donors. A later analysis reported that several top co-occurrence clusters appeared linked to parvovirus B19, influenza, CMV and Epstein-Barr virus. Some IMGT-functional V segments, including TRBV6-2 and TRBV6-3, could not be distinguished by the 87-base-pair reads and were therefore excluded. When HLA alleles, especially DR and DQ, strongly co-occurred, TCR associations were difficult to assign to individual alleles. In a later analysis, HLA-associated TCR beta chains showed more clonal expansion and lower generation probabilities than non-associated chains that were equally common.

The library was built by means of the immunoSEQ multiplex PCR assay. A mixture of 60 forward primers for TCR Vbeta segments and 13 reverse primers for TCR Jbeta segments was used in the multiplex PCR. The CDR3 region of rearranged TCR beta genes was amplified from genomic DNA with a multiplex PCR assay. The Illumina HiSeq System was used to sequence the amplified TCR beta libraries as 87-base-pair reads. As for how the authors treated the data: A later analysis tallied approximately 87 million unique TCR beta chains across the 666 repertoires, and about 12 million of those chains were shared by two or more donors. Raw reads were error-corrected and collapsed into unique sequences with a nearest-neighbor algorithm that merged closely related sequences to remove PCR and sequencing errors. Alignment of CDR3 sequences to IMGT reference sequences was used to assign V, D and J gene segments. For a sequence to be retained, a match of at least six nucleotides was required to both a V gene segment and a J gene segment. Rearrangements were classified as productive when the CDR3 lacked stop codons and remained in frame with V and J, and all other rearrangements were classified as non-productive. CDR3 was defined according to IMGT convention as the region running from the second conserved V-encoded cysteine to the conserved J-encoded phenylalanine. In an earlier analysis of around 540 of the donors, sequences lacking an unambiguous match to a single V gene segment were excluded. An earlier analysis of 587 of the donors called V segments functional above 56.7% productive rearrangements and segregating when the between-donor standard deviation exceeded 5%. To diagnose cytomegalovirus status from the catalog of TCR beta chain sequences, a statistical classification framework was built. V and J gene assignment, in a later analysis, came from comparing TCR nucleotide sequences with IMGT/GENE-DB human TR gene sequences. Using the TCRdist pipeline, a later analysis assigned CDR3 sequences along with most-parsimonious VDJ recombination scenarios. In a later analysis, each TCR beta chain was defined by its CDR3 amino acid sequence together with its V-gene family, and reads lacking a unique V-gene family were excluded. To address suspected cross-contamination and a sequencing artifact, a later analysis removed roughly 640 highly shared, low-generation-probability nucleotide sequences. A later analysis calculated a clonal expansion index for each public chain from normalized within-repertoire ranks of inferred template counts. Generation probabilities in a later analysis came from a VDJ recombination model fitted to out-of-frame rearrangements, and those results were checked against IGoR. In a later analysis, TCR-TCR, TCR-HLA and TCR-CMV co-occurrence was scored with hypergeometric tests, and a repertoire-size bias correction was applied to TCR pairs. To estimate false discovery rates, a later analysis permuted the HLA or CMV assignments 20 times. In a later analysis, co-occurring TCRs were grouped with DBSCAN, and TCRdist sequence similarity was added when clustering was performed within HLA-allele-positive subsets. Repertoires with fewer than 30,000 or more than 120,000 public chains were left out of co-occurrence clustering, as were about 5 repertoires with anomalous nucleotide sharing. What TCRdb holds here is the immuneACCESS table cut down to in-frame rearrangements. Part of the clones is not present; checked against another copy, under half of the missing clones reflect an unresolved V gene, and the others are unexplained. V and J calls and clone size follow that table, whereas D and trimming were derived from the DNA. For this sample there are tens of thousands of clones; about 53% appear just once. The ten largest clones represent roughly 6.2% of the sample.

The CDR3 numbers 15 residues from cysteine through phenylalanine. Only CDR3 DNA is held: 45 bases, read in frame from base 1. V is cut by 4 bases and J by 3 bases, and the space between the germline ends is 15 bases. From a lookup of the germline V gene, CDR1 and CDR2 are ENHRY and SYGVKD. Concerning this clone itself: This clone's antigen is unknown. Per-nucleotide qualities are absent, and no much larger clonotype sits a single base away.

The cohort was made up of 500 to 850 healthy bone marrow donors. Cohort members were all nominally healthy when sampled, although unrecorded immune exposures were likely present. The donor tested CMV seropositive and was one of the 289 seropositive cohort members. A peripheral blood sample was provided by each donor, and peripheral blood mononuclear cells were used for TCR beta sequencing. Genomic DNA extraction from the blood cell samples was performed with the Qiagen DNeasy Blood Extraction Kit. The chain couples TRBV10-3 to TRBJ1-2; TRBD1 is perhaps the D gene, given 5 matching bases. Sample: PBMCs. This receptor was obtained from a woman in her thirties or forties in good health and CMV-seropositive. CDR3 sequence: CAISVGGRGDYGYTF. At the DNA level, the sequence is TGTGCCATCAGTGTTGGAGGGCGGGGCGACTATGGCTACACCTTC.